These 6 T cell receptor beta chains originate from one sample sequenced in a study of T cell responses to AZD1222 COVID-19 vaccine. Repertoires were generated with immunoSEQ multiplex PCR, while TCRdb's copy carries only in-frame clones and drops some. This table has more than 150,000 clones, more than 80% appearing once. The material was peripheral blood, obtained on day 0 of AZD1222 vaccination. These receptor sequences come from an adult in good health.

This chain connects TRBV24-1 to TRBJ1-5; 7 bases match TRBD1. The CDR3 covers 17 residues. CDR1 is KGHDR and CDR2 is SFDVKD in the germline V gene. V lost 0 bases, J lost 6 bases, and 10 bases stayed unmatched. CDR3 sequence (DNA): TGTGCCACCAGTGATTTGTCGTTTCGGGACAGTTCTCAGCCCCAGCATTTT. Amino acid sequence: CATSDLSFRDSSQPQHF.

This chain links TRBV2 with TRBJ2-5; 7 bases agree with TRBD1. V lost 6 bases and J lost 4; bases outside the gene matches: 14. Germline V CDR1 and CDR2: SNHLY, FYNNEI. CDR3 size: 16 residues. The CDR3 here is CASRGGDRDVRETQYF. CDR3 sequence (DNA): TGTGCCAGCAGAGGGGGCGACAGGGATGTTAGAGAGACCCAGTACTTC.

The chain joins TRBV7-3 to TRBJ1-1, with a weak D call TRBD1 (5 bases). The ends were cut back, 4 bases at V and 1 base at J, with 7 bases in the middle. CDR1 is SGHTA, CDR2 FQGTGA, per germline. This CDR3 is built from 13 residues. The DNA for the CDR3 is TGTGCCAGCAGCTGGGGCGGGAACACTGAAGCTTTCTTT. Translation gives CASSWGGNTEAFF.

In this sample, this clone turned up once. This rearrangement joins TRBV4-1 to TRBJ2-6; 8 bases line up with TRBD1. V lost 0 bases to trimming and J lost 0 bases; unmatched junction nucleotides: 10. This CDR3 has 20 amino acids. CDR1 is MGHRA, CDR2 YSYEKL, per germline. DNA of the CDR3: TGCGCCAGCAGCCAAGATTATGTAGACAGGGGCACCTCTGGGGCCAACGTCCTGACTTTC. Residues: CASSQDYVDRGTSGANVLTF.

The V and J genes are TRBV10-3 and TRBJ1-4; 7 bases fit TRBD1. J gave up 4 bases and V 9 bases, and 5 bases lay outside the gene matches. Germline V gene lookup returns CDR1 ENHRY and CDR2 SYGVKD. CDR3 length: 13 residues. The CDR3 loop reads CAMSRDSNEKLFF. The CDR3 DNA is TGTGCCATGAGCCGGGACAGTAATGAAAAACTGTTTTTT.

The CDR3 DNA reads as TGTGCCAGTAGGGCAGGGGGCACCCAAGAGACCCAGTACTTC. Amino acid sequence: CASRAGGTQETQYF. The chain joins TRBV19 to TRBJ2-5; TRBD1 agrees at 8 bases. Trimming at V came to 6 bases and at J to 1 base, leaving 4 bases not matched to a gene. Germline CDR1 is LNHDA and CDR2 is SQIVND (reference sequence). The CDR3 runs to 14 residues.